This TCR beta chain was retrieved from a study of cytomegalovirus exposure and HLA in healthy donors. General study results and limits: Later analysis showed TCR association rates varying by HLA locus, highest for DRB1 and lowest for HLA-C. Productive status was seen about 90% or about 30% of the time for most TCR beta V segments in an earlier analysis.

Trimming removed 1 base at V and 4 bases at J, with 19 bases between. Germline values: CDR1 SGHNT, CDR2 YENEEA. This CDR3 comprises 17 residues. 13 Jbeta primers and 60 Vbeta primers were used for the PCR. In the authors' workflow: There were tens of millions of unique TCR beta chains by a later count, and about 12 million of them were shared. Produced via immunoSEQ multiplex PCR; TCRdb's table is partial and in-frame only. That table gives V, J and clone size, and the DNA gave D and trimming. The table has more than 130,000 clones, about 70% seen once. A word on this clone: Its target is not known.

The V and J genes are TRBV11-3 and TRBJ2-5; the D gene is possibly TRBD1 (5 bases). Sequencing was done on a sample of PBMCs. The receptor was isolated from a man younger than 30 in good health and CMV-seronegative. The CDR3: CASSLGNKGVGAETQYF. As DNA, the CDR3 is TGTGCCAGCAGCTTAGGAAATAAAGGTGTTGGGGCAGAGACCCAGTACTTC.